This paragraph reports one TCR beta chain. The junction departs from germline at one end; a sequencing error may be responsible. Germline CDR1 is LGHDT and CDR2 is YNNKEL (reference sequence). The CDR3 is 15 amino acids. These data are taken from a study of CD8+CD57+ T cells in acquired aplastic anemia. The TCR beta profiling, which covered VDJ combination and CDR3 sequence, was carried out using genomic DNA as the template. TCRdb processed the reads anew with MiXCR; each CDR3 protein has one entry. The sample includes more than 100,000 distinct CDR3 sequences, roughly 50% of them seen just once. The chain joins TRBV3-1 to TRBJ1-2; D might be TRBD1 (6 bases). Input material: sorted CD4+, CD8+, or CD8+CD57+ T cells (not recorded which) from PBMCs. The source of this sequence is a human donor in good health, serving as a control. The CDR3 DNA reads TGTGCCAGCAGCCAACTTGGGAGCAGGGGAAGAGGCTACACTTTC. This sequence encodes CASSQLGSRGRGYTF.